Presented here are 21 T cell receptor beta chains from one specimen sequenced in a study of blood T cell repertoires in COVID-19. Profiling relied on immunoSEQ multiplex PCR, and the TCRdb table lists in-frame clones only, not all of them. Of just over 350,000 clones listed, roughly 84% were seen once; the top ten hold roughly 3%. The sample consisted of PBMCs or T cells enriched from blood (not recorded which). The source is a woman aged 25 to 39 who had recovered from COVID-19.

The chain employs TRBV10-3 and TRBJ1-2; the match to TRBD1 covers 11 bases. The CDR3 contains 15 residues. The V segment lost 4 bases and the J segment 6 bases; nucleotides outside the gene matches: 7. CDR1 and CDR2 from the germline V gene are ENHRY and SYGVKD. This chain's CDR3 is CAISGRGQGANGYTF. As DNA, the CDR3 is TGTGCCATCAGTGGGAGAGGACAGGGGGCAAATGGCTACACCTTC.

V gene TRBV5-1 combines with J gene TRBJ1-5; 10 nucleotides align to TRBD1. Trimming took 4 bases from V and 6 from J; bases not matched to a gene: 7. Germline CDR1 is SGHRS and CDR2 is YFSETQ. The CDR3 totals 15 residues. The CDR3 is CASSIGQGVGQPQHF. In DNA form, the CDR3 reads TGCGCCAGCAGCATAGGACAGGGGGTCGGTCAGCCCCAGCATTTT.

Here the CDR3 reads CAINGDNSPLHF. The CDR3 DNA follows: TGTGCCATCAACGGGGATAATTCACCCCTCCACTTT. The chain combines TRBV10-3 with TRBJ1-6; D remains ambiguous. The germline CDR1 and CDR2 sequences are ENHRY and SYGVKD. CDR3 length: 12 amino acids. Trimming removed 7 bases from V and 5 bases from J, with 6 bases in between.

V gene TRBV27 combines with J gene TRBJ1-6; TRBD1 aligns across 7 bases. The germline V gene encodes CDR1 MNHEY and CDR2 SMNVEV (reference sequence). Trimming removed 3 bases from V and 8 bases from J; junction bases left unmatched: 7. CDR3 length: 15 amino acids. The CDR3 region is CASSLENRGYSPLHF. DNA for the CDR3: TGTGCCAGCAGTTTGGAGAACAGGGGATATTCACCCCTCCACTTT.

The CDR3 here is CASSLAGTGNTIYF. In nucleotides, the CDR3 is TGTGCCAGCAGCTTGGCCGGGACAGGAAACACCATATATTTT. The V and J genes are TRBV5-4 and TRBJ1-3; D possibly corresponds to TRBD1 (6 bases). The germline V gene encodes CDR1 SGHNT and CDR2 YYREEE (reference sequence). The length of the CDR3 is 14 residues. Trimming cost V 0 bases and J 4 bases, with 8 bases left between them.

CDR3 amino acids: CASSWTGGVGLEQYF. Written as DNA, the CDR3 is TGTGCCAGCAGCTGGACAGGGGGAGTTGGGTTGGAGCAGTACTTC. The chain joins TRBV7-2 to TRBJ2-7; 10 nucleotides align to TRBD1. J gave up 7 bases and V 4 bases, and 10 bases lay outside the gene matches. The CDR3 extends over 15 amino acids. Germline CDR1 reads SGHTA; CDR2 reads FQGNSA.

The DNA for the CDR3 is TGTGCCAGCTCAACGCAGACAGGCGGATCTAATGAAAAACTGTTTTTT. It specifies CASSTQTGGSNEKLFF. The rearrangement links TRBV18 to TRBJ1-4; D is perhaps TRBD1 (6 bases). Looked up from germline, CDR1 is KGHSH and CDR2 is LQKENI. Trimming pared 5 bases from V and 3 bases from J, leaving 16 bases between. This CDR3 region has 16 residues.

This rearrangement joins TRBV25-1 to TRBJ2-5, with 7 bases aligning to TRBD1. CDR1 and CDR2 from the germline V gene are MGHDK and SYGVNS. V shed 3 bases and J 3 bases; nucleotides not matched to a gene: 13. This CDR3 comprises 17 residues. The CDR3 DNA reads as TGTGCCAGCAGTGATGTGACAGGGCCAAAAACTGAAGAGACCCAGTACTTC. Protein sequence: CASSDVTGPKTEETQYF.

The chain has TRBV6-5 and TRBJ1-1; 7 bases agree with TRBD1. The CDR3 is 14 amino acids. V was pared by 7 bases and J by 1 base, with 6 bases of the junction left unmatched. Germline lookup yields CDR1 MNHEY and CDR2 SVGAGI. Here the CDR3 reads CASTRGTANTEAFF. The DNA for the CDR3 is TGTGCCAGCACCAGAGGGACAGCGAACACTGAAGCTTTCTTT.

The chain couples TRBV7-8 to TRBJ2-2; tentative D call: TRBD1 (6 bases). The CDR3 contains 14 residues. The germline gives CDR1 SGHVS, CDR2 FQNEAQ. The V and J ends lost 8 bases and 0 bases respectively, with 10 bases between them. The CDR3 is CASGTPTNTGELFF. CDR3 DNA sequence: TGTGCCAGCGGGACACCCACGAACACCGGGGAGCTGTTTTTT.

This chain joins TRBV4-2 and TRBJ1-6, with TRBD1 as a possible D gene (5 bases). V lost 4 bases and J lost 6, with 7 bases in between. The germline CDR1 and CDR2 sequences are LGHNA and YNFKEQ. The CDR3 sequence is 13 residues long. This CDR3 reads CASSPRANSPLHF. CDR3 DNA sequence: TGTGCCAGCAGCCCCAGGGCTAATTCACCCCTCCACTTT.

This clone was detected only once. The rearrangement uses TRBV28 and TRBJ2-3, with 10 bases matching TRBD2. The germline V gene encodes CDR1 MDHEN and CDR2 SYDVKM. V lost 6 bases and J lost 0; bases outside the gene matches: 12. The CDR3 is 18 residues long. CDR3: CASSYPPGLASSTDTQYF. In DNA, the CDR3 is TGTGCCAGCAGCTACCCCCCGGGACTAGCGTCTAGCACAGATACGCAGTATTTT.

The chain recombines TRBV7-3 with TRBJ2-2; tentatively, D is TRBD2 (6 bases). Trimming removed 1 base from V and 4 bases from J, with 13 bases in between. Germline V CDR1 and CDR2: SGHTA, FQGTGA. The CDR3 contains 16 residues. The CDR3 sequence: CASSLNWGGGTGELFF. Written as DNA, the CDR3 is TGTGCCAGCAGCTTAAACTGGGGAGGAGGCACCGGGGAGCTGTTTTTT.

V gene TRBV3-1 (or the pseudogene TRBV3-2) combines with J gene TRBJ2-1; 7 bases agree with TRBD2. Germline V gives CDR1 LGHDT, CDR2 YNNKEL (reference sequence). This CDR3 has 17 residues. J gave up 4 bases and V 3 bases, and 12 bases lay outside the gene matches. The CDR3 DNA sequence: TGTGCCAGCAGCCATGAGGGGAGAGGGAGGGGTTACAATGAGCAGTTCTTC. This gives the protein CASSHEGRGRGYNEQFF.

The gene calls are TRBV27 and TRBJ2-1, with 9 bases matching TRBD1. Germline assignment: CDR1 MNHEY and CDR2 SMNVEV (reference sequence). The CDR3 sequence is 17 residues long. The trim removed 8 bases at V and 8 bases at J, leaving 19 bases unmatched. As DNA, the CDR3 is TGTGCCAGCTCCGACCTGAGGGGACAGGGACGAAGCGATGAGCAGTTCTTC. Translated, it gives CASSDLRGQGRSDEQFF.

A single count supports this clone. The chain is built from TRBV13 and TRBJ2-7; TRBD1 might be the D (5 bases). Looked up from germline, CDR1 is PRHDT and CDR2 is FYEKMQ (reference sequence). V was trimmed by 5 bases and J by 6 bases, leaving 17 bases between them. The CDR3 spans 14 residues. The chain's CDR3 is CASSPRPGIAEQYF. CDR3 DNA sequence: TGTGCCAGCAGCCCCCGGCCAGGGATCGCCGAGCAGTACTTC.

The chain uses TRBV27 and TRBJ2-5; no reliable D call. The V gene's germline CDR1 is MNHEY and CDR2 SMNVEV (reference sequence). V lost 2 bases to trimming and J lost 1 base, with 11 bases between them. This CDR3 is 15 amino acids long. CDR3 loop: CASSLTAAFQETQYF. DNA for the CDR3: TGTGCCAGCAGTTTAACGGCGGCCTTCCAAGAGACCCAGTACTTC.

The chain carries TRBV24-1 and TRBJ2-3; D gene ambiguous. This CDR3 is 14 amino acids long. The V gene lost 5 bases and the J gene lost 4 bases, with 12 bases spanning the gap. The V gene's germline CDR1 is KGHDR and CDR2 SFDVKD. The CDR3 loop reads CATSAASTADTQYF. CDR3 DNA sequence: TGTGCCACCAGTGCCGCTTCGACTGCAGATACGCAGTATTTT.

The chain has TRBV5-4 and TRBJ1-3, with a possible D match to TRBD1 (6 bases). V lost 2 bases and J 4 bases, leaving 13 bases between the germline ends. The CDR3 is made up of 15 amino acids. CDR1 is SGHNT and CDR2 is YYREEE in the germline V gene (reference sequence). The CDR3 region has the DNA TGTGCCAGCAGCTTAGGGGGGGCGAGGGGAAACACCATATATTTT. This translates into CASSLGGARGNTIYF.

In this sample, this clone turned up a few times. The gene calls are TRBV28 and TRBJ2-7; 8 bases agree with TRBD1. Trimming cost V 10 bases and J 2 bases; bases outside gene matches: 7. Germline V CDR1 and CDR2: MDHEN, SYDVKM. The CDR3 is made up of 13 amino acids. The CDR3 protein is CATRTGTPYEQYF. Here the CDR3 DNA reads TGTGCCACCAGGACAGGGACCCCCTACGAGCAGTACTTC.

The rearrangement uses TRBV11-2 and TRBJ2-1, with D tentatively TRBD2 (7 bases). V was trimmed by 5 bases and J by 0 bases, leaving 11 bases between them. Germline V gene lookup returns CDR1 SGHAT and CDR2 FQNNGV. This CDR3 comprises 15 residues. CDR3 nucleotide sequence: TGTGCCAGCAGCACCGCGGGGGCCTCCTACAATGAGCAGTTCTTC. Protein: CASSTAGASYNEQFF.